These 22 T cell receptor beta chains were sequenced from one sample in a study of T cells in Graves' hyperthyroidism and ophthalmopathy. Amplification of TCR beta CDR3 regions used RNA as the template. First-round RT-PCR of the TCR CDR3 relied on the HTBI primer set. TCRdb re-derived calls from the multiplex PCR reads in MiXCR, one entry per CDR3 protein. This sample yields 500,000 to 650,000 distinct CDR3 sequences, of which about a sixth are seen a single time; 17% belongs to the top ten. The sequencing input was blood. Every receptor here comes from a woman aged 18-29 years with Graves' ophthalmopathy.

This clonotype was recorded a few times. The chain carries TRBV6-2 or TRBV6-3 and TRBJ1-2; 12 bases fit TRBD1. The V segment lost 0 bases and the J segment 1 base; nucleotides outside the gene matches: 3. Germline V gene data show CDR1 as MNHEY and CDR2 as SVGEGT. This CDR3 region has 17 residues. CDR3 loop: CASSYSGTGGLNYGYTF. The CDR3 nucleotides are TGTGCCAGCAGTTACTCCGGGACAGGGGGCCTTAACTATGGCTACACCTTC.

In this sample, this clonotype turned up many times. The J gene is TRBJ1-1, the V gene TRBV28; D is undetermined. Germline lookup yields CDR1 MDHEN and CDR2 SYDVKM. The CDR3 has 17 residues. V was clipped by 1 base and J by 4 bases, with 19 bases between them. The CDR3 sequence: CASSLLLALEGGTEAFF. The CDR3 bases are TGTGCCAGCAGTTTATTACTTGCCTTAGAGGGAGGCACTGAAGCTTTCTTT.

This sequence joins TRBV3-1 and TRBJ2-1, with unresolved D. Gene TRBJ2-7 matches the end of the DNA better, so the J call may be wrong. This CDR3 has 14 amino acids. The germline gives CDR1 LGHDT, CDR2 YNNKEL (reference sequence). The CDR3 loop reads CASSQVPGMNEQYF. CDR3 sequence (DNA): TGTGCCAGCAGCCAAGTGCCAGGTATGAATGAGCAGTACTTC.

This clonotype was observed at least ten times. The rearrangement joins TRBV10-3 to TRBJ2-1, with TRBD2 identical over 14 bases. The CDR3 covers 23 residues. J gave up 0 bases and V 4 bases, and 20 bases lay outside the gene matches. CDR1 and CDR2 from the germline V gene are ENHRY and SYGVKD. The CDR3 nucleotides read TGTGCCATCAGTGGGGTCCGGGACAGGGGACTAGCGGGAGCGAAGAGCTCCTACAATGAGCAGTTCTTC. Translating gives CAISGVRDRGLAGAKSSYNEQFF.

In its sample, this clonotype was seen many times. The V gene is TRBV7-8, the J gene TRBJ2-3, with a possible D match to TRBD2 (5 bases). The CDR3 has 12 residues. CDR1 SGHVS and CDR2 FQNEAQ come from the germline V gene. The DNA of the CDR3 is TGTGCTACGAGTGCCGGGGCAGATACGCAGTATTTT. Translated: CATSAGADTQYF.

In this sample, this clonotype turned up many times. The gene calls are TRBV2 and TRBJ1-2; 7 nucleotides line up with TRBD1. The CDR3 is 13 residues long. V shed 5 bases, J shed 7 bases, and the junction held 7 bases outside the gene matches. Looked up from germline, CDR1 is SNHLY and CDR2 is FYNNEI. Written as DNA, the CDR3 is TGTGCCAGCAGTACAACAGGGGCCGCTGGCTACACCTTC. Translating it yields CASSTTGAAGYTF.

This clonotype has only a few counts. The V and J genes are TRBV19 and TRBJ2-1; TRBD2 agrees at 14 bases. This CDR3 has 17 amino acids. Germline CDR1 LNHDA, CDR2 SQIVND (reference sequence). V was pared by 2 bases and J by 7 bases, with 7 bases of the junction left unmatched. The CDR3 is CASSILRTSGRMNEQFF. Here the CDR3 DNA reads TGTGCCAGTAGTATACTTCGGACTAGCGGGAGGATGAATGAGCAGTTCTTC.

The sample holds many counts of this clonotype. This chain joins TRBV7-2 and TRBJ2-2; D is unclear. Trimming stripped 6 bases from V and 0 bases from J, with 11 bases between. CDR3 length: 15 amino acids. Per the germline V gene, CDR1 is SGHTA and CDR2 is FQGNSA. The CDR3 bases are TGTGCCAGCAGTAGACGGCTAACGAACACCGGGGAGCTGTTTTTT. This sequence encodes CASSRRLTNTGELFF.

This rearrangement joins TRBV7-2 to TRBJ1-3; a weak D match, TRBD1 (5 bases). Trimming removed 2 bases from V and 1 base from J, with 12 bases in between. Germline CDR1 reads SGHTA; CDR2 reads FQGNSA. CDR3 size: 16 residues. In DNA form, the CDR3 reads TGTGCCAGCAGCTTATGTGGGGGGATATCTGGAAACACCATATATTTT. Amino acid sequence: CASSLCGGISGNTIYF.

This clonotype was seen at least ten times. The gene calls are TRBV3-1 and TRBJ2-1; tentatively, D is TRBD2 (6 bases). Looked up from germline, CDR1 is LGHDT and CDR2 is YNNKEL (reference sequence). The CDR3 extends over 15 amino acids. Trimming shortened V by 1 base and J by 7 bases, and 14 bases separated the two germline ends. CDR3: CASSQVGGGRNEQFF. In DNA form, the CDR3 reads TGTGCCAGCAGCCAAGTAGGCGGAGGGCGAAATGAGCAGTTCTTC.

This sequence joins TRBV15 and TRBJ1-1; possible D gene TRBD1, 6 bases. Germline CDR1 LNHNV, CDR2 YYDKDF (reference sequence). CDR3 length equals 15 residues. Trimming left V 8 bases short and J 4 bases short, with 20 bases between. CDR3 sequence (DNA): TGTGCCACCGGCGCTCAGCAGGGGCGGTCCACTGAAGCTTTCTTT. It is translated as CATGAQQGRSTEAFF.

This clonotype was counted ten times or more. The chain carries TRBV30 and TRBJ2-5; D not certain. Trimming took off 0 bases at V and 6 bases at J, with 14 bases between the two ends. Germline V lookup: CDR1 GTSNPN, CDR2 SVGIG (reference sequence). This CDR3 has 14 residues. CDR3 amino acids: CAWSVWALRQTQYF. The CDR3 DNA reads as TGTGCCTGGAGTGTTTGGGCTCTCCGACAGACCCAGTACTTC.

This clonotype was picked up a small number of times. A read error may be the cause here, since a much bigger clone is one base away. V gene TRBV2 combines with J gene TRBJ1-1, with D possibly TRBD1 on 6 matching bases. The CDR3 is 12 amino acids. Germline CDR1 and CDR2: SNHLY and FYNNEI. V was shortened by 7 bases and J by 1 base, with 7 bases between the two germline ends. CDR3 amino acids: CASTQGNTEAFF. The CDR3 DNA reads as TGTGCCAGCACACAGGGGAACACTGAAGCTTTCTTT.

This clonotype was observed at least ten times. V is TRBV5-1 and J is TRBJ1-1, with D perhaps matching TRBD1 (6 bases). The CDR3 runs 15 residues. The germline V gene has CDR1 SGHRS and CDR2 YFSETQ. V shed 5 bases and J shed 4 bases, with 18 bases lying between them. Written as DNA, the CDR3 is TGCGCCAGCAGGGAACAGGGACCGGAGAGCACTGAAGCTTTCTTT. Its translation: CASREQGPESTEAFF.

This clonotype was seen repeatedly, ten times or more. The chain employs TRBV12-3 or TRBV12-4 and TRBJ1-1; D may be TRBD1 (5 bases). Trimming took off 6 bases at V and 1 base at J, with 12 bases between the two ends. CDR3 size: 14 residues. The CDR3 spells CASRPGPQNTEAFF. The CDR3 nucleotides read TGTGCCAGCAGGCCGGGACCGCAGAACACTGAAGCTTTCTTT.

This clonotype was counted ten times or more. This chain uses TRBV28 with TRBJ2-7; D is possibly TRBD1 (5 bases). Germline CDR1 MDHEN, CDR2 SYDVKM. V was pared by 1 base and J by 3 bases, with 10 bases between. The CDR3 contains 14 residues. The CDR3 sequence is CASSLSGPDYEQYF. In DNA form, the CDR3 reads TGTGCCAGCAGTTTATCAGGGCCTGACTACGAGCAGTACTTC.

This clonotype was seen repeatedly, ten times or more. This sequence joins TRBV12-3 or TRBV12-4 and TRBJ2-1; 8 bases fit TRBD2. CDR3 length: 15 residues. V was pared by 3 bases and J by 8 bases, with 9 bases of the junction left unmatched. CDR3 protein: CASSLDGGAPHEQFF. CDR3 sequence (DNA): TGTGCCAGCAGTTTGGACGGGGGGGCCCCCCATGAGCAGTTCTTC.

This clonotype was found many times. The chain is built from TRBV30 and TRBJ1-2, with a tentative D call TRBD1 (6 bases). Germline assignment: CDR1 GTSNPN and CDR2 SVGIG (reference sequence). V lost 2 bases, J lost 8 bases, and 15 bases lay in between. CDR3 length: 13 residues. The CDR3 DNA is TGTGCCTGGAGTAGACAGGAGGCTAGCGGCTACACCTTC. It yields the protein CAWSRQEASGYTF.

The gene calls are TRBV7-2 and TRBJ1-2, with 7 bases aligning to TRBD1. V gave up 4 bases and J gave up 10 bases; unmatched junction bases: 6. Germline V lookup: CDR1 SGHTA, CDR2 FQGNSA. The CDR3 is 12 residues long. The CDR3 DNA reads as TGTGCCAGCAGCTCTCGGGACAGCCACTACACCTTC. This gives the protein CASSSRDSHYTF.

Ten or more counts support this clonotype. The gene calls are TRBV2 and TRBJ1-5; TRBD1 matches at 10 bases. J was trimmed by 5 bases and V by 6 bases; bases with no gene match: 4. The CDR3 loop spans 14 amino acids. Germline V lookup: CDR1 SNHLY, CDR2 FYNNEI. The CDR3 reads CASSAGTGDQPQHF. The CDR3 bases are TGTGCCAGCAGCGCCGGGACAGGGGATCAGCCCCAGCATTTT.

This clonotype was seen at least ten times. The J gene is TRBJ2-3, the V gene TRBV6-1, with 11 bases that match TRBD2. The CDR3 runs 14 residues. With V trimmed by 6 bases and J by 6 bases, 5 bases remained unmatched. Germline V gene sequence: CDR1 MNHNS, CDR2 SASEGT. In DNA, the CDR3 is TGTGCCAGCAGGATGGGGACTAGCGGTGATACGCAGTATTTT. Amino acids: CASRMGTSGDTQYF.

The chain uses TRBV20-1 and TRBJ2-5, with D possibly matching TRBD2 (5 bases). The CDR3 totals 14 residues. Germline CDR1 is DFQATT and CDR2 is SNEGSKA (reference sequence). V was shortened by 0 bases and J by 4 bases, with 12 bases between the two germline ends. CDR3 bases: TGCAGTGCTAGAGACAGGACTTTTCGAGAGACCCAGTACTTC. This gives the protein CSARDRTFRETQYF.